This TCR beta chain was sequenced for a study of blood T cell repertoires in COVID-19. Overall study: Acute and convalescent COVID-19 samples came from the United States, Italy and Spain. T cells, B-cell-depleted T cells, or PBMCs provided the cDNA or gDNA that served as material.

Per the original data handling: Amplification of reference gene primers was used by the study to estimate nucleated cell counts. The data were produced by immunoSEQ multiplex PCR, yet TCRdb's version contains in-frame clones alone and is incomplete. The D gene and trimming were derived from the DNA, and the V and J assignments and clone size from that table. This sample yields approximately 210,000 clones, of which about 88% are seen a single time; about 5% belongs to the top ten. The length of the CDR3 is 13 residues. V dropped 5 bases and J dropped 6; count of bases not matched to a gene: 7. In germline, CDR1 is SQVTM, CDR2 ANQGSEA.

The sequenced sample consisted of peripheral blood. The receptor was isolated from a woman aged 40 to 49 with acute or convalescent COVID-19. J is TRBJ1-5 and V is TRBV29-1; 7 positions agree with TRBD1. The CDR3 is CSVIGGGGQPQHF. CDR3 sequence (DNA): TGCAGCGTTATAGGGGGCGGCGGTCAGCCCCAGCATTTT.